This TCR beta chain was recovered during a study of CD8 T cells in ankylosing spondylitis. Study-level results: Earlier literature documents some of the motif variants in reactive arthritis synovial fluid and blood. Reports say disease-linked clones showed up significantly more in matched ankylosing spondylitis synovial fluid. One TCR beta motif, made up of about 8 highly homologous variants, appeared characteristic of ankylosing spondylitis blood.

About this clonotype: Its antigen is unknown.

The CDR3 contains 16 residues. Unmatched junction bases numbered 11, after V lost 4 bases and J lost 6 bases. Germline V gives CDR1 KGHDR, CDR2 SFDVKD. Making the TCR beta libraries involved quantitative 5'-RACE with molecular barcodes. MiXCR was run by TCRdb on the 5' RACE reads, yielding one entry per CDR3 protein. Among hundreds of thousands of distinct CDR3 sequences listed, 20% were seen once. Sequenced input: blood, either unsorted or a sorted T cell fraction (not recorded which). The J gene is TRBJ2-1, the V gene TRBV24-1; 7 positions match TRBD1. The source is a male donor with ankylosing spondylitis or in good health (not recorded which). This CDR3 reads CATSEPGGAVGNEQFF. For the CDR3, the DNA is TGTGCCACCAGTGAGCCAGGGGGAGCGGTGGGCAATGAGCAGTTCTTC.